The 26 T cell receptor beta chains below all came from one sample that was sequenced in a study of cytomegalovirus exposure and HLA in healthy donors. The PCR made use of 60 Vbeta and 13 Jbeta primers. Only in-frame clones appear in the TCRdb table, and some are missing; sequencing was by immunoSEQ multiplex PCR. Here the sample table reports just over 150,000 clones. Sequenced material: PBMCs. These receptors all stem from a man under 40 in good health and CMV-seronegative.

CDR3 in DNA: TGCGCCAGCAGCGGGGACTCGGATTACGAGCAGTACTTC. Its translation: CASSGDSDYEQYF. The V call is TRBV5-1, the J call TRBJ2-7, with a weak D call TRBD2 (6 bases). The V gene lost 4 bases and the J gene lost 4 bases, with 12 bases spanning the gap. This CDR3 has 13 amino acids. Germline lookup yields CDR1 SGHRS and CDR2 YFSETQ.

This chain uses TRBV5-6 with TRBJ2-7; the match to TRBD1 covers 7 bases. J was trimmed by 2 bases and V by 5 bases; bases with no gene match: 7. This CDR3 is 14 amino acids long. Germline loops: CDR1 SGHDT, CDR2 YYEEEE. CDR3 protein: CASRYRDRTYEQYF. The CDR3 region has the DNA TGTGCCAGCAGGTATAGGGACAGAACCTACGAGCAGTACTTC.

This CDR3 reads CASSPGLFNEQFF. CDR3 in DNA: TGTGCCAGCAGCCCGGGACTTTTCAATGAGCAGTTCTTC. This chain uses TRBV7-9 with TRBJ2-1, with D perhaps TRBD2 (6 bases). The CDR3 has 13 amino acids. Germline CDR1 and CDR2: SEHNR and FQNEAQ (reference sequence). With 5 bases removed from V and 6 bases from J, the gap between germline ends came to 11 bases.

The chain combines TRBV27 with TRBJ1-3; 7 bases map to TRBD1. Germline-derived CDR1 and CDR2 are MNHEY and SMNVEV (reference sequence). CDR3 length: 15 amino acids. V gave up 7 bases and J gave up 3 bases; unmatched junction bases: 9. CDR3 region: CASKRGPGGGNTIYF. In DNA, the CDR3 is TGTGCCAGCAAACGGGGTCCAGGGGGTGGAAACACCATATATTTT.

The rearrangement uses TRBV6-5 and TRBJ1-6, with D unclear. This CDR3 is built from 15 residues. Germline V gives CDR1 MNHEY, CDR2 SVGAGI. Trimming took 0 bases from V and 15 from J, leaving 18 bases between them. CDR3 DNA sequence: TGTGCCAGCAGTTACTCGAGGGCGGGAGCGTGGGGCCTCCACTTT. The encoded protein is CASSYSRAGAWGLHF.

The CDR3 loop reads CAIRKGLTDNEKLFF. The CDR3 nucleotides are TGTGCCATCAGGAAGGGACTGACGGATAATGAAAAACTGTTTTTT. The chain carries TRBV10-3 and TRBJ1-4; tentative D call: TRBD1 (5 bases). Germline loops: CDR1 ENHRY, CDR2 SYGVKD. The V end was cut by 6 bases, the J end by 4 bases, with 15 bases between. The CDR3 runs 15 residues.

J is TRBJ1-3 and V is TRBV29-1, with 7 bases lining up with TRBD1. The germline V gene has CDR1 SQVTM and CDR2 ANQGSEA. After removal of 4 bases from V and 2 bases from J, the junction contained 8 bases not matched to a gene. The CDR3 has 15 residues. The CDR3 reads CSVGYRGSTGNTIYF. DNA for the CDR3: TGCAGCGTTGGCTACAGGGGCTCTACTGGAAACACCATATATTTT.

V is TRBV11-2 and J is TRBJ2-3; D is possibly TRBD2 (6 bases). CDR1 and CDR2 from the germline V gene are SGHAT and FQNNGV. CDR3 length: 16 amino acids. The germline V and J ends were trimmed by 5 bases and 0 bases, with 15 bases remaining between them. The CDR3 loop is CASSPRLGLSTDTQYF. The CDR3 nucleotides read TGTGCCAGCAGCCCGAGGTTGGGACTTAGCACAGATACGCAGTATTTT.

This chain joins TRBV5-1 and TRBJ1-6; tentatively, D is TRBD1 (5 bases). This CDR3 is built from 16 residues. The germline CDR1 and CDR2 sequences are SGHRS and YFSETQ. V lost 3 bases and J lost 8, with 18 bases in between. The DNA of the CDR3 is TGCGCCAGCAGCTGGGGGGATATGTGGGGCCATTCACCCCTCCACTTT. This encodes CASSWGDMWGHSPLHF.

The V gene is TRBV11-3, the J gene TRBJ2-1; the D gene is possibly TRBD1 (5 bases). The CDR3 extends over 17 amino acids. Germline V gene lookup returns CDR1 SGHNT and CDR2 YENEEA. V was shortened by 1 base and J by 0 bases, with 13 bases between the two germline ends. As DNA, the CDR3 is TGTGCCAGCAGCTTAGGCCCGGACACGAGCTCCTACAATGAGCAGTTCTTC. Translation: CASSLGPDTSSYNEQFF.

This chain links TRBV6-5 with TRBJ2-6; 8 bases are shared with TRBD1. Germline lookup yields CDR1 MNHEY and CDR2 SVGAGI. Trimming at V came to 7 bases and at J to 6 bases, leaving 5 bases not matched to a gene. The CDR3 has 14 amino acids. The CDR3 DNA sequence: TGTGCCAGCACCGAGACAGGGGAGGCCAACGTCCTGACTTTC. This gives the protein CASTETGEANVLTF.

CDR3 protein: CASTQQGYSNTIYF. The DNA for the CDR3 is TGTGCCAGCACCCAACAGGGGTATAGTAACACCATATATTTT. The J gene is TRBJ1-3, the V gene TRBV7-9; 7 bases line up with TRBD1. Germline values: CDR1 SEHNR, CDR2 FQNEAQ (reference sequence). V gave up 7 bases and J gave up 7 bases; unmatched junction bases: 10. CDR3 length: 14 residues.

V is TRBV15 and J is TRBJ2-1, with no clear D. V was clipped by 0 bases and J by 7 bases, with 13 bases between them. The CDR3 loop spans 15 amino acids. Germline V gene sequence: CDR1 LNHNV, CDR2 YYDKDF (reference sequence). The CDR3 DNA sequence: TGTGCCACCAGCAGAGACGTGAGGATTGGAAATGAGCAGTTCTTC. Translating it yields CATSRDVRIGNEQFF.

This chain joins TRBV5-6 and TRBJ1-5; 10 bases line up with TRBD1. Trimming removed 3 bases from V and 5 bases from J; junction bases left unmatched: 2. The CDR3 extends over 14 amino acids. Germline V gene data show CDR1 as SGHDT and CDR2 as YYEEEE. CDR3 bases: TGTGCCAGCAGCTCGACAGGGGGCGATCAGCCCCAGCATTTT. It is translated as CASSSTGGDQPQHF.

This chain links TRBV18 with TRBJ1-1; 9 bases are a match to TRBD1. Losses at the gene ends were 6 bases for V and 5 bases for J; bases not matched to a gene: 7. CDR1 is KGHSH, CDR2 LQKENI, per germline. The CDR3 length is 14 residues. CDR3 sequence: CASSPWDRETEAFF. The CDR3 DNA reads as TGTGCCAGCTCCCCGTGGGACAGGGAGACTGAAGCTTTCTTT.

The chain has TRBV7-4 and TRBJ2-7; TRBD1 matches at 11 bases. The V gene's germline CDR1 is SGHVT and CDR2 SQSDAQ. J was trimmed by 3 bases and V by 11 bases; bases with no gene match: 6. This CDR3 has 13 residues. The CDR3 coding sequence is TGTGCCCCGGAAGGGACAGGGGGCTACGAGCAGTACTTC. This sequence encodes CAPEGTGGYEQYF.

This rearrangement joins TRBV6-1 to TRBJ2-7; D unresolved. Germline CDR1 reads MNHNS; CDR2 reads SASEGT. V was clipped by 3 bases and J by 4 bases, with 4 bases between them. The CDR3 is 11 residues long. CDR3 sequence: CASSDSYEQYF. DNA of the CDR3: TGTGCCAGCAGTGACTCGTACGAGCAGTACTTC.

The chain uses TRBV18 and TRBJ2-7; a possible D gene is TRBD2 (6 bases). The CDR3 contains 13 residues. The germline gives CDR1 KGHSH, CDR2 LQKENI. V was pared by 6 bases and J by 6 bases, with 15 bases between. The DNA for the CDR3 is TGTGCCAGCTCTCAAATCGGGACTGCCGAGCAGTACTTC. Its translation is CASSQIGTAEQYF.

The chain combines TRBV6-1 with TRBJ1-5, with 10 nucleotides matching TRBD1. Germline values: CDR1 MNHNS, CDR2 SASEGT. J was trimmed by 0 bases and V by 4 bases; bases with no gene match: 6. The CDR3 is 17 amino acids. The CDR3 coding sequence is TGTGCCAGCAGTGGCCGGGACAGGGGTCGTAGCAATCAGCCCCAGCATTTT. Protein product: CASSGRDRGRSNQPQHF.

V usage is TRBV21-1 and J usage is TRBJ2-2; the table's D call, TRBD1, was not checked against the DNA. TRBV21-1 corresponds to a pseudogene. This CDR3 is 15 amino acids long. This CDR3 is CASSGKGAWTGELFF. The CDR3 DNA reads as TGTGCCAGCAGCGGGAAGGGGGCCTGGACCGGGGAGCTGTTTTTT.

V usage is TRBV18 and J usage is TRBJ1-1; D is possibly TRBD1 (6 bases). Trimming removed 1 base at V and 10 bases at J, with 19 bases between. The CDR3 loop spans 15 amino acids. Germline values: CDR1 KGHSH, CDR2 LQKENI. For the CDR3, the DNA is TGTGCCAGCTCACCACGGGACAAAGAGGGGAGGGGAGCTTTCTTT. Residues: CASSPRDKEGRGAFF.

The gene calls are TRBV7-9 and TRBJ1-4; D unresolved. Germline V gives CDR1 SEHNR, CDR2 FQNEAQ (reference sequence). The V end was cut by 5 bases, the J end by 1 base, with 11 bases between. The CDR3 totals 15 residues. The CDR3 bases are TGTGCCAGCAGCCCCGACATGGGAACTAATGAAAAACTGTTTTTT. Translated: CASSPDMGTNEKLFF.

This chain connects TRBV6-1 to TRBJ2-5; the match to TRBD1 covers 11 bases. Per the germline V gene, CDR1 is MNHNS and CDR2 is SASEGT. This CDR3 region has 14 residues. The junction had 5 bases not matched to a gene; V was cut back by 7 bases and J by 4 bases. The chain's CDR3 is CASTRDRGAETQYF. CDR3 nucleotide sequence: TGTGCCAGCACGAGGGACAGGGGGGCAGAGACCCAGTACTTC.

This chain connects TRBV10-3 to TRBJ2-7; D gene uncertain. V was trimmed by 10 bases and J by 0 bases, leaving 10 bases between them. Germline CDR1 and CDR2: ENHRY and SYGVKD. This CDR3 has 12 amino acids. The CDR3 region is CASRDSSYEQYF. The CDR3 DNA reads as TGTGCCAGCCGAGACTCCTCCTACGAGCAGTACTTC.

The chain carries TRBV18 and TRBJ1-1; no clear D. Germline V gene data show CDR1 as KGHSH and CDR2 as LQKENI. V gave up 0 bases and J gave up 1 base, with 9 bases separating them. The CDR3 runs 15 residues. The CDR3 coding sequence is TGTGCCAGCTCACCACCGTCCAGATCGAACACTGAAGCTTTCTTT. This codes for CASSPPSRSNTEAFF.

The chain recombines TRBV10-3 with TRBJ2-3; 10 bases are shared with TRBD2. Germline lookup yields CDR1 ENHRY and CDR2 SYGVKD. V lost 7 bases and J lost 3; bases outside the gene matches: 1. This CDR3 has 13 amino acids. CDR3 bases: TGTGCCATCACGGGACTAGCGACAGATACGCAGTATTTT. It is translated as CAITGLATDTQYF.